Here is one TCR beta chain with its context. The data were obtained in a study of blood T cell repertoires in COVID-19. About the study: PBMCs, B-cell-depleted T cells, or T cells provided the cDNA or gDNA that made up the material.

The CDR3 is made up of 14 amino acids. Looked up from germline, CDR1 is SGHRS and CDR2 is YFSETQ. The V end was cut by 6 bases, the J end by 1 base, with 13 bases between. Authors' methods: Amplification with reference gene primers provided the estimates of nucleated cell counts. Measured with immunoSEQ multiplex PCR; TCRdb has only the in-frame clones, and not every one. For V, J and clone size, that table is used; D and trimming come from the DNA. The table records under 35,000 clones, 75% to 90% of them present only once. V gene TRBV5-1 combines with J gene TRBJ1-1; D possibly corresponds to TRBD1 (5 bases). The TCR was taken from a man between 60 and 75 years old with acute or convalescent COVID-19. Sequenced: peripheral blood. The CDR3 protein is CASNLGQANTEAFF. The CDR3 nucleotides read TGCGCCAGCAACCTGGGGCAGGCGAACACTGAAGCTTTCTTT.